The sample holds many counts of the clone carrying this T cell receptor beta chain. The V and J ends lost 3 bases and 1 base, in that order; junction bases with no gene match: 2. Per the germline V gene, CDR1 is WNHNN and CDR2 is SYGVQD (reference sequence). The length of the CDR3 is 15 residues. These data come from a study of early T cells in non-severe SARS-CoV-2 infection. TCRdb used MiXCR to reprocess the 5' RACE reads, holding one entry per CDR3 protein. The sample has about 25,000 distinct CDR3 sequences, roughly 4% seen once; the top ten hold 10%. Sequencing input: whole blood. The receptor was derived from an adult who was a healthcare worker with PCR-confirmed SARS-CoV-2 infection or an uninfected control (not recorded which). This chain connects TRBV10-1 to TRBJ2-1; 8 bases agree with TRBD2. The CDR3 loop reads CASSETSGSYNEQFF. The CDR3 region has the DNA TGCGCCAGCAGTGAAACTAGCGGTTCCTACAATGAGCAGTTCTTC.